This T cell receptor beta chain was retrieved from a study of T-cell reconstitution after alpha-beta-depleted transplantation in children. Molecular barcoding with unique molecular identifiers was used for the TCRbeta library. TCRdb analysed the PCR reads with MiXCR anew, one entry per CDR3 protein. The data contain approximately 400,000 distinct CDR3 sequences, approximately 10% of them singletons. This clonotype was observed a few times. Germline V gene lookup returns CDR1 SGHRS and CDR2 YFSETQ. The V end lost 2 bases, the J end lost 4 bases, and 7 bases lay between the germline ends. This CDR3 spans 14 amino acids.

This TCR was sampled from a human donor who donated a stem cell graft to a child with acute myeloid leukemia. This chain connects TRBV5-1 to TRBJ2-6; D unclear. This material consisted of PBMCs from the stem cell graft donor, taken from the stem cell graft. CDR3 sequence reads: CASSFRRGANVLTF. In DNA, the CDR3 is TGCGCCAGCAGCTTCAGGCGGGGGGCCAACGTCCTGACTTTC.